The 12 T cell receptor beta chains listed next were all sequenced from one sample in a study of shared clonotypes between healthy human individuals. Assay: immunoSEQ multiplex PCR; the TCRdb copy retains only in-frame clones and omits some. The sample contains about 2 million clones, roughly 95% of which appear only once. Naive CD8 cells comprised CD45RO-negative, CCR7-positively selected cells, excluding terminally differentiated effector memory CD45RA+ cells. Sequenced sample: naive CD8+ T cells sorted from blood. The receptors come from a man aged 18 to 35 in good health.

The rearrangement joins TRBV12-1 to TRBJ2-7; the D call of TRBD1 is as the table states it, not checked on the DNA. TRBV12-1 is given as a pseudogene. The CDR3 covers 15 residues. The CDR3 region is CASSPVRDSHYEQYF. In DNA form, the CDR3 reads TGTGCCAGCTCCCCCGTGCGGGACAGCCATTACGAGCAGTACTTC.

The V call is TRBV21-1, the J call TRBJ1-5. TRBV21-1 is a documented pseudogene. This CDR3 spans 12 amino acids. The CDR3 coding sequence is TGTGCCAGCCCGGTCGATGGGCAGCCCCAGCATTTT. Amino acid sequence: CASPVDGQPQHF.

This chain uses TRBV11-2 with TRBJ2-7; D gene ambiguous. Germline V gives CDR1 SGHAT, CDR2 FQNNGV. The CDR3 consists of 12 residues. V was pared by 3 bases and J by 7 bases, with 10 bases between. DNA for the CDR3: TGTGCCAGCAGCTTCGGAGCGAGGGAGCAGTACTTC. It encodes CASSFGAREQYF. Looking up the rest from reference TRBV11-2 and TRBJ2-7 gives the full variable domain: EAGVAQSPRYKIIEKRQSVAFWCNPISGHATLYWYQQILGQGPKLLIQFQNNGVVDDSQLPKDRFSAERLKGVDSTLKIQPAKLEDSAVYLCASSFGAREQYFGPGTRLTVT.

The chain combines TRBV2 with TRBJ1-3, with D maybe TRBD1 (5 bases). From germline, CDR1 is SNHLY and CDR2 FYNNEI. The CDR3 has 13 amino acids. Trimming removed 11 bases at V and 2 bases at J, with 13 bases between. The chain's CDR3 is CAFASGTGNTIYF. The CDR3 nucleotides read TGTGCCTTCGCCTCAGGGACTGGAAACACCATATATTTT. The whole variable domain, remainder taken from reference TRBV2 and TRBJ1-3, is EPEVTQTPSHQVTQMGQEVILRCVPISNHLYFYWYRQILGQKVEFLVSFYNNEISEKSEIFDDQFSVERPDGSNFTLKIRSTKLEDSAMYFCAFASGTGNTIYFGEGSWLTVV.

Ten or more counts support this clone. The J gene is TRBJ2-5, the V gene TRBV30, with D perhaps TRBD1 or TRBD2 (5 bases each). The CDR3 is 13 amino acids. V lost 5 bases and J lost 2, with 12 bases in between. Germline assignment: CDR1 GTSNPN and CDR2 SVGIG (reference sequence). This CDR3 reads CAWDGDGQETQYF. CDR3 in DNA: TGTGCCTGGGACGGGGACGGGCAAGAGACCCAGTACTTC.

The V gene is TRBV21-1, the J gene TRBJ2-7; TRBD2, the D gene given by the table, was not confirmed from the DNA. TRBV21-1 is termed a pseudogene. This CDR3 contains 15 residues. DNA for the CDR3: TGTGCCAGCAGCCCGGGAGTGGCCTCCTACTACGAGCAGTACTTC. The encoded protein is CASSPGVASYYEQYF.

This clone showed up just once. The chain has TRBV5-4 and TRBJ2-5; TRBD2 matches 10 bases. Germline values: CDR1 SGHNT, CDR2 YYREEE (reference sequence). Germline trimming cut 4 bases from V and 1 base from J; bases unmatched to any gene: 7. There are 16 residues in the CDR3. CDR3 DNA: TGTGCCAGCAGCCAGGGACTAGCGAGTTTCCAAGAGACCCAGTACTTC. Encoded protein: CASSQGLASFQETQYF.

The chain is built from TRBV27 and TRBJ1-1; 7 nucleotides line up with TRBD1. Germline V CDR1 and CDR2: MNHEY, SMNVEV (reference sequence). Trimming took 5 bases from V and 0 from J; bases not matched to a gene: 15. CDR3 length: 18 amino acids. CDR3 in amino acids: CASSPEGQAILMNTEAFF. The CDR3 bases are TGTGCCAGCAGTCCGGAAGGACAGGCAATTCTCATGAACACTGAAGCTTTCTTT.

This chain links TRBV7-2 with TRBJ2-7, with 9 bases that match TRBD1. Germline V lookup: CDR1 SGHTA, CDR2 FQGNSA. The CDR3 has 17 amino acids. Germline trimming cut 5 bases from V and 3 bases from J; bases unmatched to any gene: 14. The CDR3 sequence is CASSINSGTGRVYEQYF. The CDR3 DNA follows: TGTGCCAGCAGCATCAACTCCGGGACAGGGAGAGTCTACGAGCAGTACTTC.

The chain employs TRBV5-4 and TRBJ2-3, with a possible D match to TRBD2 (5 bases). The CDR3 has 15 amino acids. With 0 bases removed from V and 2 bases from J, the gap between germline ends came to 10 bases. Germline V gene data show CDR1 as SGHNT and CDR2 as YYREEE (reference sequence). The CDR3 loop is CASSLAGVHTDTQYF. CDR3 sequence (DNA): TGTGCCAGCAGCTTGGCCGGGGTACACACAGATACGCAGTATTTT.

The chain joins TRBV7-9 to TRBJ2-7, with D possibly matching TRBD2 (6 bases). The CDR3 totals 16 residues. Trimming took off 4 bases at V and 0 bases at J, with 16 bases between the two ends. Germline CDR1 reads SEHNR; CDR2 reads FQNEAQ (reference sequence). CDR3 sequence: CASSSSPGVSSYEQYF. CDR3 sequence (DNA): TGTGCCAGCAGCTCCTCTCCGGGAGTTAGCTCCTACGAGCAGTACTTC.

V usage is TRBV25-1 and J usage is TRBJ2-1; TRBD2 might be the D (5 bases). CDR1 and CDR2 (germline): MGHDK, SYGVNS. The CDR3 length is 14 residues. Trimming took 3 bases from V and 5 from J, leaving 11 bases between them. CDR3 amino acids: CASSDAGRNNEQFF. The CDR3 nucleotides are TGTGCCAGCAGTGACGCTGGGAGAAACAATGAGCAGTTCTTC.